The present T cell receptor (beta chain) was sequenced within a study of T cell responses to AZD1222 COVID-19 vaccine. This CDR3 has 14 amino acids. The V end was cut by 1 base, the J end by 1 base, with 7 bases between. CDR1 is LGHNT, CDR2 FRNRAP, per germline. Repertoires were generated with immunoSEQ multiplex PCR, while TCRdb's copy carries only in-frame clones and drops some. The sample includes 150,000 to 200,000 clones, almost 95% seen only once; the top ten take over 7.5%. A note on this clone: The antigen is undetermined.

Overall study findings and caveats: The donor group comprised mostly white British people and more females; the analysis possibly underestimated clonal diversity.

This specimen was peripheral blood, taken on day 0 of AZD1222 vaccination. V is TRBV12-5 and J is TRBJ1-1; D is perhaps TRBD1 (5 bases). This sequence was found in an adult in good health. CDR3 sequence: CASGLEGRNTEAFF. Written as DNA, the CDR3 is TGTGCTAGTGGTTTGGAGGGGCGGAACACTGAAGCTTTCTTT.